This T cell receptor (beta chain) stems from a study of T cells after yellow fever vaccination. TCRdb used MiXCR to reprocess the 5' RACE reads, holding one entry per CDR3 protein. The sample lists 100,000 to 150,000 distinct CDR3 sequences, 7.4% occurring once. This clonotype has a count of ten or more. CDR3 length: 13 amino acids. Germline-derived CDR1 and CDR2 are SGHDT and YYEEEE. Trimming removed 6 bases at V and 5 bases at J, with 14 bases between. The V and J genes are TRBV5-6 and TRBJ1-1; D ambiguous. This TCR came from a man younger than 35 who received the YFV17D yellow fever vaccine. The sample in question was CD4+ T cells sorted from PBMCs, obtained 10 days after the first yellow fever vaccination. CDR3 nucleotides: TGTGCCAGCACCTTCAAAGGCGGGACTGAAGCTTTCTTT. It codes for CASTFKGGTEAFF. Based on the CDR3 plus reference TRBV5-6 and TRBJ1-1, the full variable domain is DAGVTQSPTHLIKTRGQQVTLRCSPKSGHDTVSWYQQALGQGPQFIFQYYEEEERQRGNFPDRFSGHQFPNYSSELNVNALLLGDSALYLCASTFKGGTEAFFGQGTRLTVV.